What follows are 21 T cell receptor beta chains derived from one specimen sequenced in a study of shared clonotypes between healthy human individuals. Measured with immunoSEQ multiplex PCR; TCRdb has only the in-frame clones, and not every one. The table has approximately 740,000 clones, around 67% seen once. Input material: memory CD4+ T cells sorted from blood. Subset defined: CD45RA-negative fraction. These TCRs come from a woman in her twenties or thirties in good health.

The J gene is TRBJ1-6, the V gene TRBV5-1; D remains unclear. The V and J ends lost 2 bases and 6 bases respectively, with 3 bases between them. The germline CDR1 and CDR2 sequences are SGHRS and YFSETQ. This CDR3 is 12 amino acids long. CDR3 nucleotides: TGCGCCAGCAGCTTCCTTAATTCACCCCTCCACTTT. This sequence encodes CASSFLNSPLHF.

The CDR3 spells CASGLTSTSTKVNEQFF. CDR3 bases: TGTGCTAGTGGTTTGACTTCAACTAGCACCAAGGTCAATGAGCAGTTCTTC. The V and J genes are TRBV12-5 and TRBJ2-1; the D gene is possibly TRBD2 (6 bases). Trimming shortened V by 2 bases and J by 6 bases, and 20 bases separated the two germline ends. This CDR3 has 17 residues. The V gene's germline CDR1 is LGHNT and CDR2 FRNRAP.

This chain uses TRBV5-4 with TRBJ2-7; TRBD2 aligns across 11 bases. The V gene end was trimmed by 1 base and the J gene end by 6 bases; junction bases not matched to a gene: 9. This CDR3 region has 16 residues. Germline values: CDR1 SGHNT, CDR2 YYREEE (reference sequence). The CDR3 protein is CASSLPRLAGSAEQYF. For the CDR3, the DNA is TGTGCCAGCAGCTTGCCCCGACTAGCGGGATCCGCCGAGCAGTACTTC.

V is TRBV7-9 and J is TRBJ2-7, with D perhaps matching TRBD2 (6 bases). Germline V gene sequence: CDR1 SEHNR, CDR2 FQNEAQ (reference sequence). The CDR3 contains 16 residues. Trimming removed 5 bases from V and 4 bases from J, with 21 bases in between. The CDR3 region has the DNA TGTGCCAGCAGCCCCGGGGCGGAGGGCAGGGTTTACGAGCAGTACTTC. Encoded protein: CASSPGAEGRVYEQYF.

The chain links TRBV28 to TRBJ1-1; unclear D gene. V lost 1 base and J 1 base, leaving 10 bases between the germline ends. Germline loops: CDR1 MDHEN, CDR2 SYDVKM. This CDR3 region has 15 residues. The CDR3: CASSLFSGRNTEAFF. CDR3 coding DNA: TGTGCCAGCAGTTTATTTAGCGGGCGGAACACTGAAGCTTTCTTT.

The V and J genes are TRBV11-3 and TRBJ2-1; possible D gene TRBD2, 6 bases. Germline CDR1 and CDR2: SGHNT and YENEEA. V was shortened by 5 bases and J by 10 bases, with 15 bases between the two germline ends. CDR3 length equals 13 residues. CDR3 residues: CASSLPGVREQFF. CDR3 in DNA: TGTGCCAGCAGCCTCCCGGGAGTACGGGAGCAGTTCTTC.

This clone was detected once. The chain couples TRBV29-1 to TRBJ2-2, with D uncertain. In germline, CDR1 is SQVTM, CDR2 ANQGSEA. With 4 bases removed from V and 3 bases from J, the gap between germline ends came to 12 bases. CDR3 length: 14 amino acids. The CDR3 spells CSVGFVMDTGELFF. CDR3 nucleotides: TGCAGCGTTGGGTTCGTTATGGACACCGGGGAGCTGTTTTTT.

In DNA form, the CDR3 reads TGTGCCAGCAGCTTGCGGGACCGTCGGGGTTACGAGCAGTACTTC. Residues: CASSLRDRRGYEQYF. The V gene is TRBV5-5, the J gene TRBJ2-7; D may be TRBD1 or TRBD2 (5 bases each). This CDR3 comprises 15 residues. CDR1 and CDR2 from the germline V gene are SGHKS and YYEKEE (reference sequence). The V and J ends lost 1 base and 4 bases respectively, with 15 bases between them. The full variable domain, in which reference TRBV5-5 and TRBJ2-7 provide the parts outside the CDR3, is DAGVTQSPTHLIKTRGQQVTLRCSPISGHKSVSWYQQVLGQGPQFIFQYYEKEERGRGNFPDRFSARQFPNYSSELNVNALLLGDSALYLCASSLRDRRGYEQYFGPGTRLTVT.

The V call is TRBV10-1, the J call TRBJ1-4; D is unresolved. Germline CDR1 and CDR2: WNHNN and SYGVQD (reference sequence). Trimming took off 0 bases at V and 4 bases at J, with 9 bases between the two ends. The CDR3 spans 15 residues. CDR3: CASSESGRINEKLFF. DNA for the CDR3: TGCGCCAGCAGTGAGTCGGGCAGAATTAATGAAAAACTGTTTTTT.

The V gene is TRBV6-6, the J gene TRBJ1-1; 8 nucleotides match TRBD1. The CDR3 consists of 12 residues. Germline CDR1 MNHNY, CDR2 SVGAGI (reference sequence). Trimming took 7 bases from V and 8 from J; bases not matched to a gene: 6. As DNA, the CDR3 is TGTGCCAGCATCCACACAGGGGGGGAAGCTTTCTTT. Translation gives CASIHTGGEAFF.

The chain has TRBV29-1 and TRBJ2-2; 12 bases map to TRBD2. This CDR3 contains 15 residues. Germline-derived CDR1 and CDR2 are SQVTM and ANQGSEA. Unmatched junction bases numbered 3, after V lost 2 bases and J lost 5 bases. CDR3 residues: CSVEMTSGSTGELFF. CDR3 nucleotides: TGCAGCGTTGAAATGACTAGCGGGAGTACCGGGGAGCTGTTTTTT.

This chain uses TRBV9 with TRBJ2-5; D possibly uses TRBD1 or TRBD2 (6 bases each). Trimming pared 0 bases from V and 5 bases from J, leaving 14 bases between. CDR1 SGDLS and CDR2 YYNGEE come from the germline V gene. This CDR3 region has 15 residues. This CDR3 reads CASSVEGGQRETQYF. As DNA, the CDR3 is TGTGCCAGCAGCGTAGAGGGGGGACAAAGGGAGACCCAGTACTTC.

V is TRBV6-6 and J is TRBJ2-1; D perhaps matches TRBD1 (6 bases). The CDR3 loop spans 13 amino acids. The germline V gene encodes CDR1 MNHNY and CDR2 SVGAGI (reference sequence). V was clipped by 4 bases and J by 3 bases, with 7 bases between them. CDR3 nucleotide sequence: TGTGCCAGCAGTTCACAGGGCTACAATGAGCAGTTCTTC. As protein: CASSSQGYNEQFF.

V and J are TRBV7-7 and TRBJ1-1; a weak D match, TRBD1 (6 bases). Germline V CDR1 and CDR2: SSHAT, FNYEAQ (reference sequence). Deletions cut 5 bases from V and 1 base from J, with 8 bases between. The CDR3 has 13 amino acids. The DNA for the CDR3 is TGTGCCAGCAGCCGGACAGAGAACACTGAAGCTTTCTTT. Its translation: CASSRTENTEAFF.

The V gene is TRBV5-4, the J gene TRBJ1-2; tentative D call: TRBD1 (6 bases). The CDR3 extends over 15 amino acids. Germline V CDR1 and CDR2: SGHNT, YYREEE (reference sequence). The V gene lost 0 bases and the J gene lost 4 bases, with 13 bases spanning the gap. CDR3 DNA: TGTGCCAGCAGCTTGGTCGACAGGCCGGTCTATGGCTACACCTTC. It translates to CASSLVDRPVYGYTF.

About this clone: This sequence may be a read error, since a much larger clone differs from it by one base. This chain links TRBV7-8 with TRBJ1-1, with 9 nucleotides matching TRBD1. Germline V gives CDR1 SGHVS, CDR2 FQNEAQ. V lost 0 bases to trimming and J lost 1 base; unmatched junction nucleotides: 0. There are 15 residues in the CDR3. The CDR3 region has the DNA TGTGCCAGCAGCTTAGCGGACAGGGGGAACACTGAAGCTTTCTTT. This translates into CASSLADRGNTEAFF.

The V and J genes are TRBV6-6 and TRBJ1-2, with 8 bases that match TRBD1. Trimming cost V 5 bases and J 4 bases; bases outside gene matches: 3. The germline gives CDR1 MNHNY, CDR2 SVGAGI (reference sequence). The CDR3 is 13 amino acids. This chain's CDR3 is CASSRDRGYGYTF. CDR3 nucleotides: TGTGCCAGCAGTAGAGACAGGGGCTATGGCTACACCTTC.

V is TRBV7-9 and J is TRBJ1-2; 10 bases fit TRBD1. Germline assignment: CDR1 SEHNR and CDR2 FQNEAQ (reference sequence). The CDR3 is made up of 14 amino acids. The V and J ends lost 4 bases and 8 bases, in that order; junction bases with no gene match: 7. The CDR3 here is CASSSGTGVEGYTF. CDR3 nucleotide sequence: TGTGCCAGCAGCTCAGGGACAGGGGTGGAAGGCTACACCTTC.

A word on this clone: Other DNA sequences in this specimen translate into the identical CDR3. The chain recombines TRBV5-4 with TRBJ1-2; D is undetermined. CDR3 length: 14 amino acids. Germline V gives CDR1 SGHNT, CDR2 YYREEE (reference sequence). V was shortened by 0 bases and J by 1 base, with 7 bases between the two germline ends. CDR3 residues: CASSLVGNNYGYTF. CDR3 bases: TGTGCCAGCAGCTTGGTCGGGAATAACTATGGCTACACCTTC.

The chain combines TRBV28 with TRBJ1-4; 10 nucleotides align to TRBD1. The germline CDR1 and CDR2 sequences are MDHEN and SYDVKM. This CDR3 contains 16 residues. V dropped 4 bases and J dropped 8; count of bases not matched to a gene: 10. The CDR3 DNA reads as TGTGCCAGCAGTTCTCCCGCGACAGGGGGCGAGGAAAAACTGTTTTTT. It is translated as CASSSPATGGEEKLFF. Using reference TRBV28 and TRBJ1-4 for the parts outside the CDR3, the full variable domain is DVKVTQSSRYLVKRTGEKVFLECVQDMDHENMFWYRQDPGLGLRLIYFSYDVKMKEKGDIPEGYSVSREKKERFSLILESASTNQTSMYLCASSSPATGGEEKLFFGSGTQLSVL.

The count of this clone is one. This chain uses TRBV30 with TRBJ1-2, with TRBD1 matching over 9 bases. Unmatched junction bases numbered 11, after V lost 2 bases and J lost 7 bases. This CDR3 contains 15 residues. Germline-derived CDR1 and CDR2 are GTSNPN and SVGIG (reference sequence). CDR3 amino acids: CAWSKNRGRGVGYTF. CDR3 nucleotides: TGTGCCTGGAGTAAAAACAGGGGGCGAGGGGTTGGCTACACCTTC. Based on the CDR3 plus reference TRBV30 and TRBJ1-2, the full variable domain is SQTIHQWPATLVQPVGSPLSLECTVEGTSNPNLYWYRQAAGRGLQLLFYSVGIGQISSEVPQNLSASRPQDRQFILSSKKLLLSDSGFYLCAWSKNRGRGVGYTFGSGTRLTVV.